One and the same sample provided the 12 T cell receptor beta chains below, sequenced in a study of blood T cell repertoires in COVID-19. Data came from immunoSEQ multiplex PCR; TCRdb stores just in-frame clones and leaves some out. Seen here are hundreds of thousands of clones, around 88% observed once, and the top ten hold less than 9%. The sample was peripheral blood. The receptors stem from a woman aged 55 to 70 with COVID-19, enrolled during active disease.

The chain joins TRBV2 to TRBJ2-7, with 9 bases matching TRBD1. Germline V CDR1 and CDR2: SNHLY, FYNNEI. The CDR3 is made up of 15 amino acids. The V gene end was trimmed by 7 bases and the J gene end by 2 bases; junction bases not matched to a gene: 9. The CDR3 nucleotides read TGTGCCAGCACCCGCGGACAGGGGAGGACCTACGAGCAGTACTTC. Protein: CASTRGQGRTYEQYF.

This clone was seen repeatedly, ten times or more. This chain connects TRBV4-3 to TRBJ1-2; D is unclear. Trimming shortened V by 4 bases and J by 8 bases, and 20 bases separated the two germline ends. Germline V gene lookup returns CDR1 LGHNA and CDR2 YSLEER. The CDR3 is 15 amino acids. The CDR3 nucleotides are TGCGCCAGCAGCCCAAATGACGGCGGGTCGGAGGGCTACACCTTC. This encodes CASSPNDGGSEGYTF.

V usage is TRBV5-4 and J usage is TRBJ2-7, with TRBD1 as a possible D gene (5 bases). Germline V gives CDR1 SGHNT, CDR2 YYREEE (reference sequence). CDR3 length: 15 residues. Trimming stripped 2 bases from V and 5 bases from J, with 17 bases between. The CDR3 DNA reads as TGTGCCAGCAGCTTCGTTTGGGGCTCAGAAGACGAGCAGTACTTC. Protein sequence: CASSFVWGSEDEQYF. Supplemented by reference TRBV5-4 and TRBJ2-7, the full variable domain reads ETGVTQSPTHLIKTRGQQVTLRCSSQSGHNTVSWYQQALGQGPQFIFQYYREEENGRGNFPPRFSGLQFPNYSSELNVNALELDDSALYLCASSFVWGSEDEQYFGPGTRLTVT.

To note about this clone: Other nucleotide sequences in the sample specify the same CDR3. The chain joins TRBV18 to TRBJ2-5, with a tentative D call TRBD2 (6 bases). Germline CDR1 is KGHSH and CDR2 is LQKENI. The CDR3 is 14 residues long. The ends were cut back, 3 bases at V and 5 bases at J, with 13 bases in the middle. The CDR3 DNA is TGTGCCAGCTCACCTCCCGCAGGGAGGGAGACCCAGTACTTC. Its translation: CASSPPAGRETQYF.

This clone was detected only once. The chain couples TRBV5-5 to TRBJ2-3; D remains unclear. The germline V gene has CDR1 SGHKS and CDR2 YYEKEE (reference sequence). V lost 4 bases and J 0 bases, leaving 21 bases between the germline ends. The CDR3 runs to 18 residues. In nucleotides, the CDR3 is TGTGCCAGCAGCGGGTACCCGGGTACCACCCCTAGCACAGATACGCAGTATTTT. This translates into CASSGYPGTTPSTDTQYF.

The rearrangement links TRBV12-3 or TRBV12-4 to TRBJ1-2; no firm D call. Trimming took 7 bases from V and 8 from J, leaving 11 bases between them. The CDR3 is 11 amino acids. In nucleotides, the CDR3 is TGTGCCAGCACCAAATCGGGGGGCTACACCTTC. This codes for CASTKSGGYTF.

The chain recombines TRBV5-4 with TRBJ1-1, with D possibly being TRBD1 (5 bases). The V end was cut by 0 bases, the J end by 2 bases, with 8 bases between. This CDR3 is built from 14 residues. CDR1 is SGHNT, CDR2 YYREEE, per germline (reference sequence). CDR3 sequence (DNA): TGTGCCAGCAGCTTGGCAGGGCCAAACACTGAAGCTTTCTTT. The encoded protein is CASSLAGPNTEAFF.

This clone was observed a handful of times. The rearrangement uses TRBV7-2 and TRBJ2-1; D gene unclear. The length of the CDR3 is 13 residues. V was pared by 1 base and J by 4 bases, with 5 bases between. Germline CDR1 SGHTA, CDR2 FQGNSA. The CDR3 loop is CASSLGQYNEQFF. CDR3 bases: TGTGCCAGCAGCTTAGGTCAGTACAATGAGCAGTTCTTC.

This chain connects TRBV30 to TRBJ2-3; TRBD1 matches 8 bases. CDR3 size: 14 residues. Germline CDR1 GTSNPN, CDR2 SVGIG (reference sequence). The V gene end was trimmed by 4 bases and the J gene end by 5 bases; junction bases not matched to a gene: 8. DNA for the CDR3: TGTGCCTGGACGAAAAACAGGGGGATAGATACGCAGTATTTT. It specifies CAWTKNRGIDTQYF.

The V and J genes are TRBV5-1 and TRBJ2-2, with TRBD1 identical over 7 bases. The CDR3 extends over 15 amino acids. V was pared by 5 bases and J by 0 bases, with 4 bases of the junction left unmatched. Germline loops: CDR1 SGHRS, CDR2 YFSETQ. As DNA, the CDR3 is TGCGCCAGCAGTTTACAGGGGCCGAACACCGGGGAGCTGTTTTTT. Its translation is CASSLQGPNTGELFF.

CDR3 coding DNA: TGTGCCAGCAGCCCCGGACAGGCTCTACCTCCCTACGAGCAGTACTTC. Translated, it gives CASSPGQALPPYEQYF. V is TRBV3-1 (or the pseudogene TRBV3-2) and J is TRBJ2-7, with TRBD1 identical over 7 bases. J lost 2 bases, V lost 4 bases, and 11 bases had no gene match. Germline CDR1 reads LGHDT; CDR2 reads YNNKEL (reference sequence). There are 16 residues in the CDR3.

The gene calls are TRBV21-1 and TRBJ1-1; the DNA was not compared with TRBD1, the D call given in the table. TRBV21-1 is listed as a pseudogene. The CDR3 has 15 residues. The CDR3, as DNA: TGTGCCAGCAGCAGGGGACAGGGGGTGTTCACTGAAGCTTTCTTT. Encoded protein: CASSRGQGVFTEAFF.